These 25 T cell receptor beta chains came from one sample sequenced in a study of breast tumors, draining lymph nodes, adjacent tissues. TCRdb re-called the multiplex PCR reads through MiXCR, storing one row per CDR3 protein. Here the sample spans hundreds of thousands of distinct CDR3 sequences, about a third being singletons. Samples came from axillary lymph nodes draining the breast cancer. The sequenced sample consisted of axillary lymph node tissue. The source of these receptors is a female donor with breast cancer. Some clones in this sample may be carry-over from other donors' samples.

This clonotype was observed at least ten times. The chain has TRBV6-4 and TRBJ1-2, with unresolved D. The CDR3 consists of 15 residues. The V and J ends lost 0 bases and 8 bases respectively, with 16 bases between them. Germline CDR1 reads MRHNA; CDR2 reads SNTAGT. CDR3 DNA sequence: TGTGCCAGCAGTGACTCGGGTAGCCCCTTGGTCGGCTACACCTTC. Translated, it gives CASSDSGSPLVGYTF.

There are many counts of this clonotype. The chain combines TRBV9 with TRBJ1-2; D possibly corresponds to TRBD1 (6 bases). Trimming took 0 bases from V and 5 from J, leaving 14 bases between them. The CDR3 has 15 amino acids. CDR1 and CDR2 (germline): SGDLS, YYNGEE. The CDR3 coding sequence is TGTGCCAGCAGCGTAGACTCAGGGGAGGGGTATGGCTACACCTTC. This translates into CASSVDSGEGYGYTF.

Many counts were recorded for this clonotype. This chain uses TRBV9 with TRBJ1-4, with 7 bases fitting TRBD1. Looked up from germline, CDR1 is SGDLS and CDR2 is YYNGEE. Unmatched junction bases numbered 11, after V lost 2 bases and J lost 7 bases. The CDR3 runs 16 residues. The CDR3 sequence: CASSVDTTGRGEKLFF. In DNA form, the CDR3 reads TGTGCCAGCAGCGTTGATACGACAGGGCGGGGTGAAAAACTGTTTTTT.

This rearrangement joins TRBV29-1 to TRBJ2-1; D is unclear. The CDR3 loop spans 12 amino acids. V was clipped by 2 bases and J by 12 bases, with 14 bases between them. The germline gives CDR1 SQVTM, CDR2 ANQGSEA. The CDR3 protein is CSVETSTDTQFF. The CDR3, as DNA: TGCAGCGTTGAAACCAGTACAGATACGCAGTTCTTC.

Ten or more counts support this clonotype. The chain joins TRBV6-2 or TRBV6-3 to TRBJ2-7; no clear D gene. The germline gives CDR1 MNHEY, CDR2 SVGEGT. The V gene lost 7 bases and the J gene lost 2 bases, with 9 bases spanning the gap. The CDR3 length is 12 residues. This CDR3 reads CASKGSTYEQYF. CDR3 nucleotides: TGTGCCAGCAAGGGCAGCACCTACGAGCAGTACTTC.

The CDR3 nucleotides are TGTGCCAGCGCCGTGGGGGGAGGGTGGTCCGATACGCAGTATTTT. This translates into CASAVGGGWSDTQYF. This chain joins TRBV11-3 and TRBJ2-3, with TRBD2 matching over 7 bases. Trimming removed 8 bases from V and 6 bases from J; junction bases left unmatched: 14. The CDR3 is 15 residues long. Germline V gene sequence: CDR1 SGHNT, CDR2 YENEEA.

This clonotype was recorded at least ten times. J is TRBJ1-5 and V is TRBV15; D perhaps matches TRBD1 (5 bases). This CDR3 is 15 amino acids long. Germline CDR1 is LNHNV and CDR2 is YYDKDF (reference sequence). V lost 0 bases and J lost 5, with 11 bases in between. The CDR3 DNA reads TGTGCCACCAGCAGAGAAGGAAGAGGGGATCAGCCCCAGCATTTT. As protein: CATSREGRGDQPQHF.

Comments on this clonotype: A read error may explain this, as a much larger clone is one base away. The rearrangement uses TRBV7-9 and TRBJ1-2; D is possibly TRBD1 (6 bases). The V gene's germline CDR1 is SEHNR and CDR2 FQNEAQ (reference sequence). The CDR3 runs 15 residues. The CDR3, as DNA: TGTGCCAGCACCCAAACAGGGAGGGGAGACTATGGCTACCCCTTC. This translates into CASTQTGRGDYGYPF.

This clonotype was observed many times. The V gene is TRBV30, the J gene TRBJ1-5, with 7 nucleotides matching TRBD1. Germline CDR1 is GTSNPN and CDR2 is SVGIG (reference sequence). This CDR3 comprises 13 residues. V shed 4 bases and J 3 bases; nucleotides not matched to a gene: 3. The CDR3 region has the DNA TGTGCCTGGAAAGGACAGGTCAATCAGCCCCAGCATTTT. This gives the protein CAWKGQVNQPQHF. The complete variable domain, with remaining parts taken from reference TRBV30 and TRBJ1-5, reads SQTIHQWPATLVQPVGSPLSLECTVEGTSNPNLYWYRQAAGRGLQLLFYSVGIGQISSEVPQNLSASRPQDRQFILSSKKLLLSDSGFYLCAWKGQVNQPQHFGDGTRLSIL.

This CDR3 is CASVPPGTSALRGQFF. CDR3 coding DNA: TGTGCCAGCGTACCTCCCGGGACTAGCGCCCTCCGGGGGCAGTTCTTC. The V and J genes are TRBV7-8 and TRBJ2-1; TRBD2 matches at 10 bases. This CDR3 is 16 amino acids long. Germline CDR1 SGHVS, CDR2 FQNEAQ. The ends lost 8 bases at V and 12 bases at J; junction bases unmatched: 19.

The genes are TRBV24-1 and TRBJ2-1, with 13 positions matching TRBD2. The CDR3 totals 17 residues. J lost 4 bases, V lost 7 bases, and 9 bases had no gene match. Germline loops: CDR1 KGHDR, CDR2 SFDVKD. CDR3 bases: TGTGCCACCAGGGAAACCGGGACTAGCGGGGAATACAATGAGCAGTTCTTC. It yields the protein CATRETGTSGEYNEQFF.

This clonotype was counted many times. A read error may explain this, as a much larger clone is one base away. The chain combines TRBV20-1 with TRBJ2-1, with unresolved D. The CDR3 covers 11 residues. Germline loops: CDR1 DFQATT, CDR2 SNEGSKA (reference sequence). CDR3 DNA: TGCAGTGCTAAGAGCTACAATGAGCAGTCCTTC. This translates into CSAKSYNEQSF.

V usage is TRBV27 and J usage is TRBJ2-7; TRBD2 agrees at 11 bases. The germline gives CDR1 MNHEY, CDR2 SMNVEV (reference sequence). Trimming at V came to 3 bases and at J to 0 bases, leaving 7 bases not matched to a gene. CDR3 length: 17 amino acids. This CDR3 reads CASSLGTSGFSSYEQYF. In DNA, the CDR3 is TGTGCCAGCAGTTTGGGGACTAGCGGCTTCAGCTCCTACGAGCAGTACTTC.

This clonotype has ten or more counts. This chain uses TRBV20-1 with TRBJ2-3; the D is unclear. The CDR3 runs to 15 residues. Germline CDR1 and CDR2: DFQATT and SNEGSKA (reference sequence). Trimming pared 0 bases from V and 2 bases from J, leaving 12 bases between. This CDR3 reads CSARDFQPSTDTQYF. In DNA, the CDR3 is TGCAGTGCTAGAGATTTCCAGCCTTCCACAGATACGCAGTATTTT.

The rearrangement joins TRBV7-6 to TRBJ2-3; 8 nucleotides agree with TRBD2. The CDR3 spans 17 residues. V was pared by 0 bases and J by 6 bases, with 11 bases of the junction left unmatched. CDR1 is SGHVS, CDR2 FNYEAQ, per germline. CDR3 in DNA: TGTGCCAGCAGCTTAGCGCCCCCCAGCGGGAGTTGGGATACGCAGTATTTT. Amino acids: CASSLAPPSGSWDTQYF.

The CDR3 region has the DNA TGTGCCAGCAGTCCGCCGGGACAGGGTTCCGAGACCCAGTACTTC. This codes for CASSPPGQGSETQYF. The chain employs TRBV28 and TRBJ2-5; TRBD1 matches at 9 bases. This CDR3 region has 15 residues. The V segment lost 5 bases and the J segment 5 bases; nucleotides outside the gene matches: 9. Germline V lookup: CDR1 MDHEN, CDR2 SYDVKM. Combining the CDR3 with reference TRBV28 and TRBJ2-5 gives the whole variable domain DVKVTQSSRYLVKRTGEKVFLECVQDMDHENMFWYRQDPGLGLRLIYFSYDVKMKEKGDIPEGYSVSREKKERFSLILESASTNQTSMYLCASSPPGQGSETQYFGPGTRLLVL.

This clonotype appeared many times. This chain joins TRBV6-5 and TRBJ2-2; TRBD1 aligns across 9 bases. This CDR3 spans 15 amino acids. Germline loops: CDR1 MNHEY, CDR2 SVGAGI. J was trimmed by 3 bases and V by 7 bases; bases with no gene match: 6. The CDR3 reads CASTKGQGYTGELFF. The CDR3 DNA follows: TGTGCCAGCACTAAAGGACAGGGGTACACCGGGGAGCTGTTTTTT.

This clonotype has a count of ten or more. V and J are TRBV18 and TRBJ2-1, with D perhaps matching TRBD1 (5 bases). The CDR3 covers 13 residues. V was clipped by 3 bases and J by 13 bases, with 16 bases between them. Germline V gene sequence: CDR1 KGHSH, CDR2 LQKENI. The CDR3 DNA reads TGTGCCAGCTCACCGAGCCTACAGGAAGGTCAGTTCTTC. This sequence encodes CASSPSLQEGQFF. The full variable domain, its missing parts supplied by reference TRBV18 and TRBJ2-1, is NAGVMQNPRHLVRRRGQEARLRCSPMKGHSHVYWYRQLPEEGLKFMVYLQKENIIDESGMPKERFSAEFPKEGPSILRIQQVVRGDSAAYFCASSPSLQEGQFFGPGTRLTVL.

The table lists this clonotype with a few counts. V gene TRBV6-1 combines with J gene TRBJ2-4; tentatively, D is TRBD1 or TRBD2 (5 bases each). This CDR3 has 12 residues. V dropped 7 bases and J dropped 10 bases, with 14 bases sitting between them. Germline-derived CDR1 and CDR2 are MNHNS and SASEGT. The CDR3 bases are TGTGCCAGCATGGGACCAGATTTGATTCAGTACTTC. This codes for CASMGPDLIQYF.

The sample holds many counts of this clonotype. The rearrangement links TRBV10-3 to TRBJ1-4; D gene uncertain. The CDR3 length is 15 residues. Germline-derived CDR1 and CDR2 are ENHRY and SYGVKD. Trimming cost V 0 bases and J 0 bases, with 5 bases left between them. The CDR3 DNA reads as TGTGCCATCAGTGAGTCCAAGACAACTAATGAAAAACTGTTTTTT. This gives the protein CAISESKTTNEKLFF.

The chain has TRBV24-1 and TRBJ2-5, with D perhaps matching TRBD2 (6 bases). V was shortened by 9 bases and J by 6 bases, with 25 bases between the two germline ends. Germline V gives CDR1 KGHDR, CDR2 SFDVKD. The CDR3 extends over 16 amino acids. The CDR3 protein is CATLSGPRRGLKTQYF. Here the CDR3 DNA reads TGTGCCACCCTTTCCGGGCCAAGGAGGGGCTTGAAGACCCAGTACTTC.

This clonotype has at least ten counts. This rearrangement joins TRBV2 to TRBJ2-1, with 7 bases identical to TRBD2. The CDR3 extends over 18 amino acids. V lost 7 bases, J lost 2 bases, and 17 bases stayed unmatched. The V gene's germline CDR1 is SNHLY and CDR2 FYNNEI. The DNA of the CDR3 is TGTGCCAGCATTGGAGAGGCGGTCACTAGCGTTCCCTACAATGAGCAGTTCTTC. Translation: CASIGEAVTSVPYNEQFF.

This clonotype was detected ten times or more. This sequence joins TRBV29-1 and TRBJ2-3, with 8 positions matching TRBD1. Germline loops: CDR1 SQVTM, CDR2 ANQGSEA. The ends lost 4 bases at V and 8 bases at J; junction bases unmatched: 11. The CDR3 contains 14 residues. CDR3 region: CSVGVDRVPLTQYF. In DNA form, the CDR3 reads TGCAGCGTTGGAGTGGACAGGGTCCCCCTTACGCAGTATTTT.

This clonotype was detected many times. CDR3: CASSALAYPTDTQYF. Here the CDR3 DNA reads TGTGCCAGCAGCGCGCTAGCGTACCCCACAGATACGCAGTATTTT. The chain has TRBV3-1 and TRBJ2-3, with D perhaps matching TRBD2 (6 bases). The CDR3 is 15 amino acids. CDR1 is LGHDT, CDR2 YNNKEL, per germline (reference sequence). Trimming pared 5 bases from V and 2 bases from J, leaving 14 bases between.

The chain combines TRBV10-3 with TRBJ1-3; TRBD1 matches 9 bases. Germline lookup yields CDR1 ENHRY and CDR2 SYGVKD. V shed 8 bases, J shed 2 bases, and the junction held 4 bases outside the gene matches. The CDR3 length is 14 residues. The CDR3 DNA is TGTGCCATCTCTACAGGGGGCACTGGAAACACCATATATTTT. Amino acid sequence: CAISTGGTGNTIYF.